The 11 T cell receptor beta chains reported below all come from one sample, sequenced in a study of T cells in Graves' hyperthyroidism and ophthalmopathy. There were TCR beta CDR3 regions amplified from RNA transcripts. The HTBI primer set served for first-round RT-PCR of the TCR CDR3. TCRdb re-called the multiplex PCR reads with MiXCR, one entry per CDR3 protein. The data hold approximately 260,000 distinct CDR3 sequences, with 13% to 15% observed a single time. The sample comprised blood. The receptors here all came from a woman aged 45-65 years with Graves' hyperthyroidism that later progressed to Graves' ophthalmopathy.

This clonotype was seen a handful of times. The J gene is TRBJ1-1, the V gene TRBV25-1; maybe TRBD1 (5 bases). Germline V gene data show CDR1 as MGHDK and CDR2 as SYGVNS. This CDR3 is 15 amino acids long. V was cut by 0 bases and J by 5 bases, with 13 bases left in between. The CDR3 region has the DNA TGTGCCAGCAGTGAATATAAGGGCGGGGGAACTGAAGCTTTCTTT. Its protein is CASSEYKGGGTEAFF.

This clonotype was observed at least ten times. This sequence joins TRBV7-9 and TRBJ2-7; 7 nucleotides agree with TRBD1. V lost 5 bases to trimming and J lost 5 bases; unmatched junction nucleotides: 3. The CDR3 sequence is 12 residues long. The germline V gene has CDR1 SEHNR and CDR2 FQNEAQ (reference sequence). CDR3 coding DNA: TGTGCCAGCAGCCGTACAGGGGACGAGCAGTACTTC. Its protein product is CASSRTGDEQYF.

This clonotype has at least ten counts. The V call is TRBV12-3 or TRBV12-4, the J call TRBJ1-1; 8 bases map to TRBD1. This CDR3 has 14 amino acids. The V gene end was trimmed by 2 bases and the J gene end by 3 bases; junction bases not matched to a gene: 2. The CDR3 loop reads CASSLSTGDTEAFF. Here the CDR3 DNA reads TGTGCCAGCAGTTTATCGACAGGGGACACTGAAGCTTTCTTT.

This clonotype was seen ten or more times. The DNA for the CDR3 is TGTGCCAGCAGCCCTTTACAATCACGGTCCCAGCATTTT. Its translation: CASSPLQSRSQHF. This chain uses TRBV28 with TRBJ1-5; D is undetermined. Per germline, CDR1 MDHEN and CDR2 SYDVKM. Trimming removed 6 bases from V and 11 bases from J, with 17 bases in between. This CDR3 is 13 amino acids long. Looking up the rest from reference TRBV28 and TRBJ1-5 gives the full variable domain: DVKVTQSSRYLVKRTGEKVFLECVQDMDHENMFWYRQDPGLGLRLIYFSYDVKMKEKGDIPEGYSVSREKKERFSLILESASTNQTSMYLCASSPLQSRSQHFGDGTRLSIL.

This clonotype was counted ten times or more. V and J are TRBV11-2 and TRBJ2-2, with 7 bases fitting TRBD2. V trimming: 6 bases; J trimming: 5 bases; junction bases outside the gene matches: 6. CDR1 and CDR2 from the germline V gene are SGHAT and FQNNGV. The CDR3 extends over 14 amino acids. CDR3 protein: CASRGLAATGELFF. In nucleotides, the CDR3 is TGTGCCAGCAGGGGGCTAGCGGCAACCGGGGAGCTGTTTTTT. The full variable domain, in which reference TRBV11-2 and TRBJ2-2 provide the parts outside the CDR3, is EAGVAQSPRYKIIEKRQSVAFWCNPISGHATLYWYQQILGQGPKLLIQFQNNGVVDDSQLPKDRFSAERLKGVDSTLKIQPAKLEDSAVYLCASRGLAATGELFFGEGSRLTVL.

This clonotype has only one observation. This rearrangement joins TRBV7-9 to TRBJ2-1; 12 bases are shared with TRBD2. V lost 5 bases to trimming and J lost 7 bases; unmatched junction nucleotides: 15. CDR1 and CDR2 from the germline V gene are SEHNR and FQNEAQ (reference sequence). The CDR3 sequence is 18 residues long. The CDR3: CASSPGEGLAGADNEQFF. The CDR3 coding sequence is TGTGCCAGCAGCCCGGGGGAGGGACTAGCGGGTGCGGATAATGAGCAGTTCTTC.

The genes are TRBV4-1 and TRBJ2-7; possible D gene TRBD1, 6 bases. CDR3 length: 15 amino acids. V was clipped by 4 bases and J by 1 base, with 14 bases between them. The germline gives CDR1 MGHRA, CDR2 YSYEKL. Here the CDR3 reads CASSLRDTASYEQYF. The CDR3 DNA reads as TGCGCCAGCAGCCTCCGGGACACGGCGTCCTACGAGCAGTACTTC.

This clonotype was recorded many times. The chain is built from TRBV11-2 and TRBJ2-1; tentatively, D is TRBD2 (7 bases). V shed 2 bases and J shed 7 bases, with 12 bases lying between them. Germline V lookup: CDR1 SGHAT, CDR2 FQNNGV. This CDR3 is built from 14 residues. The CDR3 DNA reads TGTGCCAGCAGCTTAAGCGGGACACAAAATGAGCAGTTCTTC. Its protein is CASSLSGTQNEQFF.

The gene calls are TRBV12-3 or TRBV12-4 and TRBJ1-6, with a tentative D call TRBD1 (5 bases). CDR3 length: 16 residues. The ends were cut back, 1 base at V and 9 bases at J, with 16 bases in the middle. The CDR3 here is CASSLDRGRVISPLHF. CDR3 DNA sequence: TGTGCCAGCAGTTTAGATCGGGGGAGGGTAATTTCACCCCTCCACTTT.

This clonotype was recorded a few times. V gene TRBV4-2 combines with J gene TRBJ1-2; 9 nucleotides line up with TRBD1. From germline, CDR1 is LGHNA and CDR2 YNFKEQ. This CDR3 has 15 amino acids. V lost 1 base, J lost 6 bases, and 6 bases stayed unmatched. CDR3: CASSQVGTGGDGYTF. CDR3 DNA: TGTGCCAGCAGCCAAGTCGGTACAGGGGGCGATGGCTACACCTTC.

This clonotype was detected only a few times. The chain employs TRBV24-1 and TRBJ2-3; 8 bases map to TRBD1. The CDR3 is 15 residues long. The J segment lost 4 bases and the V segment lost 2 bases, leaving 4 bases of the junction unmatched. CDR1 is KGHDR, CDR2 SFDVKD, per germline. The CDR3 loop reads CATSDYGQGPDTQYF. DNA of the CDR3: TGTGCCACCAGTGATTACGGACAGGGCCCAGATACGCAGTATTTT.